Each of the 5 T cell receptor beta chains below was sequenced from the same sample in a study of blood T cell repertoires in COVID-19. Measured with immunoSEQ multiplex PCR; TCRdb has only the in-frame clones, and not every one. The sample has 100,000 to 150,000 clones; approximately 90% are singletons. Input material: peripheral blood. Receptor source: a man in his fifties or sixties with COVID-19, enrolled during active disease.

The V gene is TRBV11-2, the J gene TRBJ1-1; D remains unclear. The CDR3 is 14 amino acids. The V and J ends lost 7 bases and 0 bases respectively, with 12 bases between them. CDR1 is SGHAT and CDR2 is FQNNGV in the germline V gene. CDR3 nucleotide sequence: TGTGCCAGCACCTCCGGGGTCATGAACACTGAAGCTTTCTTT. It translates to CASTSGVMNTEAFF.

This rearrangement joins TRBV3-1 (or the pseudogene TRBV3-2) to TRBJ2-1, with TRBD2 as a possible D gene (5 bases). V was shortened by 4 bases and J by 5 bases, with 9 bases between the two germline ends. The germline gives CDR1 LGHDT, CDR2 YNNKEL (reference sequence). The length of the CDR3 is 13 residues. CDR3 sequence: CASSPTRDNEQFF. CDR3 in DNA: TGTGCCAGCAGCCCTACGAGGGACAATGAGCAGTTCTTC.

For the CDR3, the DNA is TGTGCCAGCAGGCCCCAGGGGGAGGGCAATCAGCCCCAGCATTTT. This codes for CASRPQGEGNQPQHF. V and J are TRBV6-5 and TRBJ1-5; 7 bases agree with TRBD1. Germline trimming cut 6 bases from V and 2 bases from J; bases unmatched to any gene: 7. The CDR3 runs to 15 residues. Germline CDR1 and CDR2: MNHEY and SVGAGI.

The chain couples TRBV9 to TRBJ2-7; 9 positions match TRBD2. CDR1 and CDR2 (germline): SGDLS, YYNGEE. This CDR3 spans 15 amino acids. V lost 2 bases and J lost 7; bases outside the gene matches: 10. CDR3 sequence reads: CASSVTSGAPGEQYF. The CDR3, as DNA: TGTGCCAGCAGCGTGACTAGCGGTGCCCCTGGGGAGCAGTACTTC.

This clone was seen a few times. The genes are TRBV7-2 and TRBJ2-7, with 10 bases that match TRBD2. Germline CDR1 SGHTA, CDR2 FQGNSA. The CDR3 covers 16 residues. Trimming cost V 5 bases and J 1 base; bases outside gene matches: 8. The CDR3 DNA sequence: TGTGCCAGCAGCCCACTAGCGGGGAGGGGATCCTACGAGCAGTACTTC. Translating gives CASSPLAGRGSYEQYF.